This T cell receptor beta chain came from a study of cytomegalovirus exposure and HLA in healthy donors. Broader study findings: Later genetic work tied a missense DCLRE1C variant to beta-chain V and J trimming.

A note on this clone: Antigen specificity is unknown.

60 Vbeta and 13 Jbeta primers were used in PCR. Repertoires were generated with immunoSEQ multiplex PCR, while TCRdb's copy carries only in-frame clones and drops some. The sample contains around 190,000 clones, around four fifths of which appear only once. This CDR3 contains 17 residues. V lost 5 bases, J lost 2 bases, and 8 bases stayed unmatched. Germline V gene lookup returns CDR1 SEHNR and CDR2 FQNEAQ (reference sequence). This receptor was identified in a man in his forties or fifties in good health and CMV-seropositive. Sample: PBMCs. This chain connects TRBV7-9 to TRBJ2-7, with 14 positions matching TRBD2. This chain's CDR3 is CASSQGLAGAKAYEQYF. CDR3 coding DNA: TGTGCCAGCAGCCAGGGACTAGCGGGAGCGAAGGCCTACGAGCAGTACTTC. Using reference TRBV7-9 and TRBJ2-7 for the parts outside the CDR3, the full variable domain is DTGVSQNPRHKITKRGQNVTFRCDPISEHNRLYWYRQTLGQGPEFLTYFQNEAQLEKSRLLSDRFSAERPKGSFSTLEIQRTEQGDSAMYLCASSQGLAGAKAYEQYFGPGTRLTVT.